This record concerns one TCR beta chain sequence. Which antigen it targets is not known. Per-nucleotide qualities are absent, and no much larger clonotype sits a single base away. After around eleven days of culture, CD4+ T cells were isolated with the EasySep CD4+ T cell isolation kit. Each participant got two doses of an mRNA SARS-CoV-2 vaccine, either BNT162b2 or mRNA-1273. Healthy vaccine recipients had no prior SARS-CoV-2 infection, confirmed by negative nucleocapsid antibodies before and after vaccination. On days 3 and 7, half of the culture medium was replaced with fresh IL-2-containing medium. Unless noted otherwise, every peptide stimulation condition was cultured in triplicate wells. Using Ficoll-Paque Plus gradient centrifugation, PBMC were separated from whole blood and then either used fresh or cryopreserved at -140C. The QIAamp micro DNA kit was used to extract genomic DNA from the cultured CD4+ T cells.

This sample is drawn from a study of vaccination effects on CD4 cells after COVID-19 (dated by TCRdb to between 2022 and 2023). Turning to the overall study: In the ViraFEST assay, PBMC were stimulated with viral peptide pools, and antigen-specific CD4+ T cell clonotypes were then identified by expansion using TCR sequencing. A total of more than 8 COVID-19 convalescent patients and a few SARS-CoV-2-naive healthy vaccine recipients were included in the full study. Some 2 million PBMC per well were cultured in IMDM with around 5% human AB serum, 9 to 10 IU/ml IL-2 and gentamicin, plus 10 ug/ml peptides. Post-vaccine samples across the study were collected a median of 72 days after the second dose, with a range of 14 to 241. SARS-CoV-2 spike-specific CD4+ TCR repertoires from before and after mRNA vaccination were compared in COVID-19 convalescent patients and in infection-naive vaccine recipients. Cultures from other donors in the study were sequenced with the Oncomine TCR Beta short-read assay on an Illumina iSeq 100. Study-wide findings and limitations: The study was limited by a small number of convalescent patients, and early post-infection timepoints were lacking. In healthy vaccine recipients, vaccine-induced clones were almost all SARS-CoV-2 mono-reactive, with only 1 of 255 cross-reactive with common cold coronaviruses. Both infection-induced and vaccine-induced clones contracted markedly at late post-vaccination timepoints, which is consistent with waning T cell responses.

The method was the immunoSEQ multiplex PCR assay. DNA from the cultured, isolated CD4+ T cells was subjected to TCR beta CDR3 sequencing. Per the source publication's procedure: The analysis removed non-productive TCR sequences, trimmed reads to the CDR3 region, and retained only CDR3s that were 7 or more amino acids long. Antigen-specific clonotypes were identified with the MANAFEST web app by comparing expansion in peptide wells against reference cultures. For clones to be considered positive, expansion at FDR<0.05 versus reference and all other wells, an odds ratio above 5, and a frequency above 0.1% in two replicate wells were required. Clonotypes significantly expanded in SARS-CoV-2 spike wells and in at least one common cold coronavirus spike condition were defined as cross-reactive. CDR3 similarity was assessed by Levenshtein distance with the stringdist R package, and unrooted trees were built with ape in R 3.6.1. TCRdb took over this immuneACCESS table, retaining in-frame rearrangements with V and J assigned. Such tables are incomplete; in checked studies, under half of the missing clones stem from an unresolved V gene, and the remainder is unexplained. V and J calls and clone size follow that table, whereas D and trimming were derived from the DNA. This sample holds 40,000 or so clones; 72% were observed only once. Roughly a tenth of the sample comes from the top ten.

The clonotype comes from a human donor who received a COVID-19 vaccine. The sequences come from CD4+ T cells from PBMCs cultured without peptide, collected after COVID-19 vaccination.

For the CDR3, the sequence is CAISERGGVLGTEAFF. The nucleotide sequence is given as TGTGCCATCAGTGAGCGGGGGGGGGTGTTGGGCACTGAAGCTTTCTTT. The sequence is built from TRBV10-3 and TRBJ1-1, and the D gene may be TRBD1, 5 bases matching. Measured from the cysteine to the phenylalanine, the CDR3 is 16 residues long. Only the CDR3 DNA stays, 48 bases, in frame from base 1. For CDR1 and CDR2, the germline V gene lists ENHRY and SYGVKD. V and J lose 2 bases and 4 bases, and a span of 17 bases separates them.